Listed below are T cell receptor beta chains from one sample, sequenced in a study of neurological immune-mediated disorders. TCRdb reprocessed the 5' RACE reads via MiXCR and lists one record per CDR3 protein. Of 40,000 or so distinct CDR3 sequences in the sample, more than 9.5% were seen once. The sequencing sample was made of PBMCs. The origin of the receptors is a man in his 60s with HTLV-1-associated myelopathy (HAM/TSP). Both conserved end residues are part of each CDR3. D genes are given only for firm matches. The size entry is marked missing in some rows and otherwise reads once, few, many or a size class.

D gene,J gene,V gene,clone size,CDR3 protein,CDR3 DNA
TRBD1,TRBJ2-7,TRBV6-1,few,CASSEDRGRWEQYF,TGTGCCAGCAGTGAAGACAGGGGTCGATGGGAGCAGTACTTC
.,TRBJ1-5,TRBV7-2,many,CASSKDTDQPQHF,TGTGCCAGCAGCAAGGACACGGATCAGCCCCAGCATTTT
.,TRBJ2-5,TRBV7-2,many,CASSLGGVTGMETQYF,TGTGCCAGCAGCTTAGGGGGGGTTACAGGGATGGAGACCCAGTACTTC
.,TRBJ2-2,TRBV5-1,many,CASHTGTTNTGELFF,TGCGCCAGCCATACTGGGACAACGAACACCGGGGAGCTGTTTTTT
.,TRBJ2-3,TRBV12-3/TRBV12-4,many,CASSPMAPSQTSTDTQYF,TGTGCCAGCAGTCCCATGGCTCCCTCCCAGACTAGCACAGATACGCAGTATTTT
.,TRBJ1-1,TRBV12-3/TRBV12-4,many,CASSFIRTEAFF,TGTGCCAGCAGTTTTATTAGGACTGAAGCTTTCTTT
TRBD1,TRBJ2-7,TRBV25-1,.,CASTPGQARYEQYF,TGTGCCAGCACCCCGGGACAGGCCAGATACGAGCAGTACTTC
.,TRBJ2-7,TRBV29-1,many,CSAQGGHLSYEQYF,TGCAGCGCCCAGGGAGGACACCTCTCCTACGAGCAGTACTTC
.,TRBJ2-7,TRBV4-1,many,CASSQESTYQYF,TGCGCCAGCAGCCAAGAGTCGACATATCAGTACTTC
TRBD2,TRBJ2-5,TRBV4-1,many,CASSQDGLAGVETQYF,TGCGCCAGCAGCCAAGATGGATTAGCGGGAGTGGAGACCCAGTACTTC